The 8 T cell receptor beta chains given below trace back to one sample, sequenced in a study of Graves' ophthalmopathy and Graves' hyperthyroidism. Amplification of TCR beta CDR3 regions used RNA transcripts. HTBI-primed first-round RT-PCR preceded second-round multiplex PCR. TCRdb processed the multiplex PCR reads anew with MiXCR; each CDR3 protein has one entry. The sample has more than 300,000 distinct CDR3 sequences, approximately 18% seen once. The sequencing input was peripheral blood. The receptors stem from an adult woman with stable Graves' hyperthyroidism.

This clonotype was recorded many times. The DNA of the CDR3 is TGTGCCAGCAGCTCCCCGACCTACGAGCAGTACTTC. As protein: CASSSPTYEQYF. The gene calls are TRBV27 and TRBJ2-7, with D uncertain. The CDR3 has 12 residues. Germline CDR1 reads MNHEY; CDR2 reads SMNVEV (reference sequence). Trimming removed 6 bases from V and 2 bases from J, with 8 bases in between.

This clonotype has at least ten counts. This chain connects TRBV29-1 to TRBJ2-2; D is tentatively TRBD1 or TRBD2 (5 bases each). Germline V gives CDR1 SQVTM, CDR2 ANQGSEA. This CDR3 is 16 amino acids long. Trimming removed 5 bases at V and 5 bases at J, with 21 bases between. The CDR3 DNA reads TGCAGCGTTTCGGGGCCAGCACCACAGCGGACCGGGGAGCTGTTTTTT. Translation gives CSVSGPAPQRTGELFF.

This rearrangement joins TRBV28 to TRBJ1-6; 7 nucleotides line up with TRBD1. From germline, CDR1 is MDHEN and CDR2 SYDVKM. The junction had 12 bases not matched to a gene; V was cut back by 6 bases and J by 4 bases. This CDR3 has 17 amino acids. The DNA of the CDR3 is TGTGCCAGCAGCCCGAATGCAGGGGGTGTATATAATTCACCCCTCCACTTT. Its protein is CASSPNAGGVYNSPLHF.

This sequence joins TRBV20-1 and TRBJ2-5; TRBD2 aligns across 8 bases. This CDR3 has 14 residues. The germline V gene encodes CDR1 DFQATT and CDR2 SNEGSKA (reference sequence). V trimming: 6 bases; J trimming: 2 bases; junction bases outside the gene matches: 8. As DNA, the CDR3 is TGCAGTGCCCCTCAGCGGGAGCCACAAGAGACCCAGTACTTC. Translation: CSAPQREPQETQYF.

This clonotype was found many times. This chain joins TRBV5-1 and TRBJ2-7; a possible D gene is TRBD1 (6 bases). Germline CDR1 and CDR2: SGHRS and YFSETQ. The germline V and J ends were trimmed by 1 base and 5 bases, with 13 bases remaining between them. CDR3 length: 14 amino acids. The CDR3 bases are TGCGCCAGCAGCTTGTACAACAGGGACCACGAGCAGTACTTC. It translates to CASSLYNRDHEQYF.

This clonotype was seen many times. The chain couples TRBV6-1 to TRBJ2-5; D might be TRBD1 (5 bases). Germline CDR1 is MNHNS and CDR2 is SASEGT. V lost 4 bases and J 1 base, leaving 10 bases between the germline ends. The CDR3 consists of 14 residues. The CDR3 DNA is TGTGCCAGCAGTGCAACAGGAAGCCAAGAGACCCAGTACTTC. It codes for CASSATGSQETQYF.

This clonotype was recorded many times. The chain carries TRBV28 and TRBJ1-3; no clear D gene. The CDR3 extends over 15 amino acids. CDR1 and CDR2 from the germline V gene are MDHEN and SYDVKM. The V and J ends lost 6 bases and 0 bases respectively, with 12 bases between them. The CDR3 DNA sequence: TGTGCCAGCAGATCCGGGCCGAGCTCTGGAAACACCATATATTTT. This encodes CASRSGPSSGNTIYF.

This clonotype was observed many times. This rearrangement joins TRBV6-1 to TRBJ1-5; 10 bases are shared with TRBD1. From germline, CDR1 is MNHNS and CDR2 SASEGT. The CDR3 has 15 residues. Losses at the gene ends were 6 bases for V and 6 bases for J; bases not matched to a gene: 8. CDR3 coding DNA: TGTGCCAGCAGGAAGACAGGGGGCTTGTTTCAGCCCCAGCATTTT. Translated, it gives CASRKTGGLFQPQHF.